What follows are 8 T cell receptor beta chains derived from one specimen sequenced in a study of CD8+CD57+ T cells in acquired aplastic anemia. According to the study, genomic DNA was the template for TCR beta VDJ and CDR3 profiling. TCRdb itself ran the reads through MiXCR, one entry per CDR3 protein. The sample consists of under 250,000 distinct CDR3 sequences, about 44% of them appearing once. CD8+CD57+ cell expansion had been shown by flow cytometry in patients chosen for sequencing. Sequencing used sorted CD4+, CD8+, or CD8+CD57+ T cells (not recorded which) from PBMCs. These receptors were obtained from a human donor with aplastic anemia.

This clonotype was observed many times. J is TRBJ2-1 and V is TRBV9; tentatively, D is TRBD2 (5 bases). With 0 bases removed from V and 3 bases from J, the gap between germline ends came to 13 bases. Germline V gives CDR1 SGDLS, CDR2 YYNGEE. CDR3 length equals 16 residues. CDR3 in amino acids: CASSVGTGLSYNEQFF. CDR3 nucleotides: TGTGCCAGCAGCGTAGGGACTGGGTTAAGCTACAATGAGCAGTTCTTC.

The sample holds many counts of this clonotype. The chain joins TRBV19 to TRBJ1-5; maybe TRBD1 (6 bases). Germline lookup yields CDR1 LNHDA and CDR2 SQIVND (reference sequence). V lost 9 bases to trimming and J lost 6 bases, with 15 bases between them. The CDR3 is made up of 13 amino acids. DNA for the CDR3: TGTGCCAGGCTGGGGCAGGACAGTCAGCCCCAGCATTTT. Translation gives CARLGQDSQPQHF.

The sample holds many counts of this clonotype. This chain connects TRBV2 to TRBJ1-4; TRBD1 might be the D (6 bases). Trimming cost V 7 bases and J 7 bases, with 16 bases left between them. The CDR3 totals 14 residues. CDR1 is SNHLY, CDR2 FYNNEI, per germline. The CDR3 DNA follows: TGTGCCAGCAAATACATGGGGGCGGGTGAAAAACTGTTTTTT. Translation: CASKYMGAGEKLFF.

V is TRBV12-3 or TRBV12-4 and J is TRBJ2-1, with D perhaps TRBD1 (5 bases). V gave up 6 bases and J gave up 4 bases, with 10 bases separating them. The CDR3 extends over 13 amino acids. The CDR3 spells CASRHRQYNEQFF. As DNA, the CDR3 is TGTGCCAGCAGACATAGACAGTACAATGAGCAGTTCTTC.

This sequence joins TRBV9 and TRBJ1-2; TRBD1 aligns across 9 bases. Trimming at V came to 5 bases and at J to 8 bases, leaving 7 bases not matched to a gene. There are 13 residues in the CDR3. The germline CDR1 and CDR2 sequences are SGDLS and YYNGEE. The CDR3 protein is CASSLRTGDGYTF. In DNA, the CDR3 is TGTGCCAGCAGTCTTAGGACAGGGGACGGCTACACCTTC. The whole variable domain, filled in from reference TRBV9 and TRBJ1-2, reads DSGVTQTPKHLITATGQRVTLRCSPRSGDLSVYWYQQSLDQGLQFLIQYYNGEERAKGNILERFSAQQFPDLHSELNLSSLELGDSALYFCASSLRTGDGYTFGSGTRLTVV.

The chain is built from TRBV2 and TRBJ1-2; unclear D gene. V was cut by 5 bases and J by 4 bases, with 17 bases left in between. The germline V gene encodes CDR1 SNHLY and CDR2 FYNNEI. The CDR3 is 15 amino acids. The CDR3 loop is CASSSQASPSYGYTF. The CDR3 DNA sequence: TGTGCCAGCAGTTCCCAAGCAAGCCCGTCCTATGGCTACACCTTC.

To note about this clonotype: A much larger clone lies a single base off, so this may be a read error. The V call is TRBV4-1, the J call TRBJ1-3; D remains unclear. The V end was cut by 4 bases, the J end by 4 bases, with 20 bases between. The CDR3 is 17 amino acids. The germline V gene encodes CDR1 MGHRA and CDR2 YSYEKL. The CDR3 reads CASSRGRIMPFGNTIYF. The CDR3, as DNA: TGCGCCAGCAGCCGAGGACGTATTATGCCGTTCGGAAACACCATATATTTT.

Many counts were recorded for this clonotype. The rearrangement uses TRBV7-9 and TRBJ2-7; D uncertain. Trimming pared 0 bases from V and 2 bases from J, leaving 8 bases between. CDR1 SEHNR and CDR2 FQNEAQ come from the germline V gene (reference sequence). This CDR3 has 14 amino acids. The CDR3 here is CASSLALDPYEQYF. DNA for the CDR3: TGTGCCAGCAGCTTAGCGCTAGACCCCTACGAGCAGTACTTC.